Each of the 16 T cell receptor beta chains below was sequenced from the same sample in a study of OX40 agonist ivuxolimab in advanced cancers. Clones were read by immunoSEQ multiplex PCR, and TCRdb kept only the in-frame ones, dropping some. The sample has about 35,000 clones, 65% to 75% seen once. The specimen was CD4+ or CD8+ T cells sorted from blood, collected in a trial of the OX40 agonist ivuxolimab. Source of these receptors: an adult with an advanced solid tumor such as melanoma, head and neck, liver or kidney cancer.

The CDR3 DNA reads TGTGCCAGCAGCTTAGGGCTGGGGTCCTACGAGCAGTACTTC. It specifies CASSLGLGSYEQYF. This chain joins TRBV13 and TRBJ2-5; D is undetermined. Matching the DNA end better, TRBJ2-7 makes the J call doubtful. The CDR3 loop spans 14 amino acids. Looked up from germline, CDR1 is PRHDT and CDR2 is FYEKMQ (reference sequence).

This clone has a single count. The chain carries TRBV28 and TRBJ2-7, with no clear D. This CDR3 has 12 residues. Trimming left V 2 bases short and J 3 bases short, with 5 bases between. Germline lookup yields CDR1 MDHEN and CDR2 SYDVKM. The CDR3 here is CASSLTRYEQYF. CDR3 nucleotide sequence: TGTGCCAGCAGTTTAACCCGCTACGAGCAGTACTTC.

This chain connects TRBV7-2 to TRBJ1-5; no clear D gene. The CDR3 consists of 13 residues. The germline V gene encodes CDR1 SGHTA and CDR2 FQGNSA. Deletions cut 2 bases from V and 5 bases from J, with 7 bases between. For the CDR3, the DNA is TGTGCCAGCAGCTTACGTAGGGATCAGCCCCAGCATTTT. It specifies CASSLRRDQPQHF.

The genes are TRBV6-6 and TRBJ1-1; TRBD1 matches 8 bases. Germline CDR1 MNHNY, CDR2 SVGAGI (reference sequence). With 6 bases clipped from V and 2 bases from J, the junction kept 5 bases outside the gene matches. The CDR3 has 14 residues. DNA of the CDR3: TGTGCCAGCAGACCCCAGGGGGCAAACACTGAAGCTTTCTTT. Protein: CASRPQGANTEAFF.

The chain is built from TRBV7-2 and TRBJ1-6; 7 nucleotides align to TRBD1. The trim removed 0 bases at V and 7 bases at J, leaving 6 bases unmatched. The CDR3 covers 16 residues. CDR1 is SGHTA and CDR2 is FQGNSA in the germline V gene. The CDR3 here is CASSLAPGGRNSPLHF. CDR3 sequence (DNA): TGTGCCAGCAGCTTAGCGCCAGGGGGGCGGAATTCACCCCTCCACTTT.

The CDR3 loop is CASRRFGENEQFF. CDR3 sequence (DNA): TGTGCCAGCAGGAGATTCGGGGAGAATGAGCAGTTCTTC. The J gene is TRBJ2-1, the V gene TRBV28; possibly TRBD2 for D (5 bases). V was clipped by 6 bases and J by 7 bases, with 13 bases between them. The length of the CDR3 is 13 residues. The germline V gene has CDR1 MDHEN and CDR2 SYDVKM.

CDR3 sequence (DNA): TGTGCCAGCAGCCTACGTGGACAGGGTCTTGATTCACCCCTCCACTTT. Its protein is CASSLRGQGLDSPLHF. The chain couples TRBV4-2 to TRBJ1-6, with 8 bases matching TRBD1. Trimming took 4 bases from V and 8 from J; bases not matched to a gene: 10. This CDR3 is built from 16 residues. Per the germline V gene, CDR1 is LGHNA and CDR2 is YNFKEQ.

CDR3 nucleotides: TGTGCCAGCAGCCAAAAGGACAGGGGAAATGAGCAGTTCTTC. Its protein product is CASSQKDRGNEQFF. This rearrangement joins TRBV4-2 to TRBJ2-1; 9 bases are a match to TRBD1. With V trimmed by 2 bases and J by 7 bases, 3 bases remained unmatched. This CDR3 has 14 residues. From germline, CDR1 is LGHNA and CDR2 YNFKEQ.

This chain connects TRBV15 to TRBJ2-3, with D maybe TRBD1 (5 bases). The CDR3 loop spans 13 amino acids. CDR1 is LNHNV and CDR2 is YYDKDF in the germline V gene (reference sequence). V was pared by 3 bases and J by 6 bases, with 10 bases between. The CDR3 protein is CATSRGSGDTQYF. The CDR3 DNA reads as TGTGCCACCAGCAGGGGGTCAGGGGATACGCAGTATTTT.

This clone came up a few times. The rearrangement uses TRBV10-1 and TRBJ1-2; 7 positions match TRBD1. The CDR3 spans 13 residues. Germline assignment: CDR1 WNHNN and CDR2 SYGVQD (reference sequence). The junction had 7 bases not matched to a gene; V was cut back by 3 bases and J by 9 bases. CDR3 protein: CASSEGDSSSYTF. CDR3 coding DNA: TGCGCCAGCAGTGAAGGGGACAGCAGCAGCTACACCTTC.

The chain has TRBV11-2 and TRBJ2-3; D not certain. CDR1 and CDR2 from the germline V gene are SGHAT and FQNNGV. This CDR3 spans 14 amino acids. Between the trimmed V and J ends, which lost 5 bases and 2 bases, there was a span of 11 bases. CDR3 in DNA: TGTGCCAGCAGCCCCTTAGGTAACACAGATACGCAGTATTTT. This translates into CASSPLGNTDTQYF.

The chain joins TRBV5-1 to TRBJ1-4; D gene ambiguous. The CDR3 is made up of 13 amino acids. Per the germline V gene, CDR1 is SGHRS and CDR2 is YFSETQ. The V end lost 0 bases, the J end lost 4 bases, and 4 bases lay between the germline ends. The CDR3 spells CASSLDGNEKLFF. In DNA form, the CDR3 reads TGCGCCAGCAGCTTGGACGGTAATGAAAAACTGTTTTTT.

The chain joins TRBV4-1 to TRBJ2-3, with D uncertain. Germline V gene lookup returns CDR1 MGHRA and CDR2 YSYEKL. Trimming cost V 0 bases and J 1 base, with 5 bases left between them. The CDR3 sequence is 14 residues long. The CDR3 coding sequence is TGCGCCAGCAGCCAAGAATGGGGCACAGATACGCAGTATTTT. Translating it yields CASSQEWGTDTQYF.

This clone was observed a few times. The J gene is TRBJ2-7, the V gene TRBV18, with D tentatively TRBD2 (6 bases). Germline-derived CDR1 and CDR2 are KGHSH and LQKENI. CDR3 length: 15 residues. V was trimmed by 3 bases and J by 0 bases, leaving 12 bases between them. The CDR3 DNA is TGTGCCAGCTCACCTACTAGCTTGAGCTCCTACGAGCAGTACTTC. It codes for CASSPTSLSSYEQYF.

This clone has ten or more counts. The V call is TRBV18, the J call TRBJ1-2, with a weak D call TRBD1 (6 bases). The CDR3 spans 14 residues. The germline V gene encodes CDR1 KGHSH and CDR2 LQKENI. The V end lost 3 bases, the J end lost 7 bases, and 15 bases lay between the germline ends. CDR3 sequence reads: CASSPDSSLGGYTF. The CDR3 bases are TGTGCCAGCTCACCGGACAGTTCTCTCGGTGGCTACACCTTC.

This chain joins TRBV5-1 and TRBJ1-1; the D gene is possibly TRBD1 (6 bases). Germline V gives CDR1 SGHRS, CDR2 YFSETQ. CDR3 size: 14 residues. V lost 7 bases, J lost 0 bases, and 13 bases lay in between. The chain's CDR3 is CASSRDTMNTEAFF. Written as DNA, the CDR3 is TGCGCCAGCTCTCGGGACACCATGAACACTGAAGCTTTCTTT.